The T cell receptor beta chain described here comes from a study of cytomegalovirus exposure and HLA in healthy donors. General study points: TCR beta V segments were, for the most part, productive about 87% or about 30% of the time in an earlier analysis. A few V segments could not be told apart, such as TRBV6-2 and TRBV6-3, and were left out.

The CDR3 has 15 residues. Trimming took 3 bases from V and 4 from J, leaving 13 bases between them. The germline CDR1 and CDR2 sequences are SGHTA and FQGNSA. In regard to this clone: Its antigen is unknown.

PCR employed 60 Vbeta and 13 Jbeta primers. Method: immunoSEQ multiplex PCR; TCRdb's copy keeps in-frame clones and lacks some. The sample features tens of thousands of clones, with roughly 15% in its top ten. Sequencing used PBMCs. This sequence was found in a man in his fifties or sixties in good health and CMV-seropositive. The V gene is TRBV7-2, the J gene TRBJ1-3; no firm D call. The CDR3: CASSFSSSRGNTIYF. In nucleotides, the CDR3 is TGTGCCAGCAGCTTCTCTTCGTCGCGAGGAAACACCATATATTTT.